Following are 29 T cell receptor beta chains from one sample sequenced in a study of shared clonotypes between healthy human individuals. Produced via immunoSEQ multiplex PCR; TCRdb's table is partial and in-frame only. The table has 2 million to 3 million clones, roughly nine tenths seen once. Material: naive CD4+ T cells sorted from blood. The subset was: CD45RA+ positively selected. The source is a man aged 18 to 29 in good health.

The chain recombines TRBV18 with TRBJ2-1; 10 positions agree with TRBD2. CDR1 and CDR2 from the germline V gene are KGHSH and LQKENI. V trimming: 6 bases; J trimming: 1 base; junction bases outside the gene matches: 3. The CDR3 is 15 residues long. The CDR3 DNA sequence: TGTGCCAGCTCGTCACTAGCGGGATCCTACAATGAGCAGTTCTTC. It codes for CASSSLAGSYNEQFF.

The chain combines TRBV10-3 with TRBJ1-1; D gene ambiguous. Trimming left V 6 bases short and J 0 bases short, with 11 bases between. Germline V gene lookup returns CDR1 ENHRY and CDR2 SYGVKD. CDR3 size: 14 residues. The CDR3 reads CAIRTTDLNTEAFF. CDR3 nucleotides: TGTGCCATCAGGACGACCGATTTGAACACTGAAGCTTTCTTT.

The rearrangement uses TRBV19 and TRBJ1-5, with D possibly matching TRBD1 (6 bases). The V and J ends lost 3 bases and 6 bases respectively, with 18 bases between them. This CDR3 is built from 16 residues. Per the germline V gene, CDR1 is LNHDA and CDR2 is SQIVND (reference sequence). The CDR3 DNA reads TGTGCCAGTAGTATTGCGGGTACAGGGCTGGGTCAGCCCCAGCATTTT. Amino acid sequence: CASSIAGTGLGQPQHF.

This clone was seen once. The chain joins TRBV9 to TRBJ2-2, with TRBD2 matching over 7 bases. The trim removed 7 bases at V and 4 bases at J, leaving 13 bases unmatched. CDR3 length: 16 residues. CDR1 and CDR2 from the germline V gene are SGDLS and YYNGEE. CDR3 bases: TGTGCCAGCCACGTTAGCGGGTTGGCGGTCACCGGGGAGCTGTTTTTT. Protein sequence: CASHVSGLAVTGELFF.

There are a few counts of this clone. A read error is likely, as this CDR3 ends without the conserved phenylalanine or tryptophan. The DNA is omitted, as the CDR3 cannot be located on it reliably, and the CDR3 follows TCRdb's listing. This chain connects TRBV6-1 to TRBJ2-7; TRBD1 reflects the table's D call only, with no check against the DNA. In germline, CDR1 is MNHNS, CDR2 SASEGT. The CDR3 is 12 amino acids in total, end residues counted. CDR3 protein: CASSDETSRFWL.

V is TRBV5-1 and J is TRBJ2-2; 8 bases fit TRBD2. V shed 3 bases and J 5 bases; nucleotides not matched to a gene: 9. The CDR3 loop spans 16 amino acids. Germline V gene sequence: CDR1 SGHRS, CDR2 YFSETQ. The CDR3 region is CASSSPGGLGTGELFF. CDR3 in DNA: TGCGCCAGCAGCTCCCCGGGGGGGCTGGGTACCGGGGAGCTGTTTTTT.

This chain joins TRBV19 and TRBJ2-7; maybe TRBD2 (6 bases). The CDR3 extends over 14 amino acids. The V end was cut by 6 bases, the J end by 4 bases, with 16 bases between. Germline V gives CDR1 LNHDA, CDR2 SQIVND (reference sequence). Here the CDR3 reads CASSDPGEAYEQYF. For the CDR3, the DNA is TGTGCCAGTAGCGACCCGGGGGAGGCTTACGAGCAGTACTTC.

V usage is TRBV7-2 and J usage is TRBJ2-4; TRBD2 matches at 10 bases. Trimming cost V 5 bases and J 4 bases; bases outside gene matches: 8. The CDR3 extends over 16 amino acids. Germline CDR1 is SGHTA and CDR2 is FQGNSA. CDR3 sequence reads: CASSLGLAKTKNIQYF. As DNA, the CDR3 is TGTGCCAGCAGCCTGGGACTAGCGAAAACGAAAAACATTCAGTACTTC.

This chain uses TRBV5-1 with TRBJ1-2; D may be TRBD1 (5 bases). The CDR3 spans 13 residues. The ends were cut back, 4 bases at V and 4 bases at J, with 11 bases in the middle. CDR1 is SGHRS, CDR2 YFSETQ, per germline. This chain's CDR3 is CASSDDGTYGYTF. The CDR3 bases are TGCGCCAGCAGCGATGACGGGACCTATGGCTACACCTTC. The variable domain in full, with the rest retrieved from reference TRBV5-1 and TRBJ1-2, is KAGVTQTPRYLIKTRGQQVTLSCSPISGHRSVSWYQQTPGQGLQFLFEYFSETQRNKGNFPGRFSGRQFSNSRSEMNVSTLELGDSALYLCASSDDGTYGYTFGSGTRLTVV.

V and J are TRBV6-1 and TRBJ2-5; the D is unclear. The CDR3 is 15 amino acids. Germline CDR1 and CDR2: MNHNS and SASEGT. V lost 6 bases, J lost 1 base, and 15 bases lay in between. The CDR3 loop is CASSLASLFQETQYF. The CDR3 coding sequence is TGTGCCAGCAGCTTGGCATCTCTTTTCCAAGAGACCCAGTACTTC.

V and J are TRBV7-2 and TRBJ1-1, with TRBD1 as a possible D gene (5 bases). Trimming pared 4 bases from V and 2 bases from J, leaving 14 bases between. From germline, CDR1 is SGHTA and CDR2 FQGNSA. The CDR3 loop spans 15 amino acids. The chain's CDR3 is CASSSQGIFNTEAFF. CDR3 in DNA: TGTGCCAGCAGCTCTCAGGGCATTTTTAACACTGAAGCTTTCTTT.

The rearrangement uses TRBV27 and TRBJ2-5; TRBD1 or TRBD2 may be the D gene (5 bases each). V lost 2 bases and J lost 5, with 12 bases in between. Germline V CDR1 and CDR2: MNHEY, SMNVEV (reference sequence). The CDR3 has 14 residues. CDR3 DNA sequence: TGTGCCAGCAGTTTAGAGGCAGGGAGTGAGACCCAGTACTTC. Translating it yields CASSLEAGSETQYF.

J is TRBJ1-1 and V is TRBV6-5; no clear D gene. The CDR3 runs 14 residues. V lost 0 bases, J lost 6 bases, and 11 bases lay in between. Germline lookup yields CDR1 MNHEY and CDR2 SVGAGI. The CDR3 DNA reads TGTGCCAGCAGTTACTCTCCCGGGAGTTCTGAAGCTTTCTTT. As protein: CASSYSPGSSEAFF.

The chain is built from TRBV15 and TRBJ1-4, with D possibly being TRBD1 (5 bases). V lost 3 bases and J 5 bases, leaving 16 bases between the germline ends. CDR1 is LNHNV and CDR2 is YYDKDF in the germline V gene (reference sequence). The CDR3 loop spans 16 amino acids. Here the CDR3 reads CATSRDLGGRNEKLFF. The CDR3 coding sequence is TGTGCCACCAGCAGGGACTTGGGGGGGAGGAATGAAAAACTGTTTTTT.

The chain recombines TRBV5-1 with TRBJ2-1, with a tentative D call TRBD2 (5 bases). The CDR3 is 12 residues long. CDR1 SGHRS and CDR2 YFSETQ come from the germline V gene. V was trimmed by 4 bases and J by 5 bases, leaving 7 bases between them. CDR3 DNA: TGCGCCAGCAGCGACTACAACAATGAGCAGTTCTTC. Amino acid sequence: CASSDYNNEQFF.

The genes are TRBV7-6 and TRBJ1-6; D not resolved. The V and J ends lost 1 base and 6 bases respectively, with 10 bases between them. The CDR3 is 15 residues long. The germline CDR1 and CDR2 sequences are SGHVS and FNYEAQ. DNA of the CDR3: TGTGCCAGCAGCTTAGGTACAGCTTTTAATTCACCCCTCCACTTT. Translation gives CASSLGTAFNSPLHF.

The J gene is TRBJ2-3, the V gene TRBV19; maybe TRBD1 (5 bases). The CDR3 covers 12 residues. Germline V gene sequence: CDR1 LNHDA, CDR2 SQIVND (reference sequence). The V end lost 4 bases, the J end lost 3 bases, and 5 bases lay between the germline ends. The CDR3 spells CASSNRTDTQYF. The DNA of the CDR3 is TGTGCCAGTAGTAACAGGACAGATACGCAGTATTTT.

This chain links TRBV29-1 with TRBJ1-2; D not certain. V was cut by 3 bases and J by 14 bases, with 22 bases left in between. The germline CDR1 and CDR2 sequences are SQVTM and ANQGSEA. The CDR3 has 13 residues. Here the CDR3 reads CSVDMDPVSSRTF. The CDR3 bases are TGCAGCGTTGATATGGACCCCGTCTCTTCGAGAACCTTC.

This clone showed up just a few times. This rearrangement joins TRBV30 to TRBJ1-2; D unclear. Deletions cut 5 bases from V and 4 bases from J, with 8 bases between. CDR1 is GTSNPN and CDR2 is SVGIG in the germline V gene (reference sequence). The CDR3 has 11 amino acids. CDR3 sequence: CAWGEGYGYTF. DNA for the CDR3: TGTGCCTGGGGGGAGGGCTATGGCTACACCTTC.

V is TRBV7-2 and J is TRBJ2-7, with D tentatively TRBD2 (5 bases). The CDR3 loop spans 15 amino acids. Germline values: CDR1 SGHTA, CDR2 FQGNSA. V lost 4 bases and J lost 0, with 13 bases in between. The CDR3 sequence: CASSSRTQSSYEQYF. CDR3 in DNA: TGTGCCAGCAGCTCACGGACTCAAAGCTCCTACGAGCAGTACTTC.

The genes are TRBV19 and TRBJ1-2, with a possible D match to TRBD1 (5 bases). The CDR3 runs 11 residues. Germline V CDR1 and CDR2: LNHDA, SQIVND (reference sequence). Trimming left V 8 bases short and J 8 bases short, with 12 bases between. CDR3 DNA sequence: TGTGCCAGTTACACGGAGGGGGGCTACACCTTC. Translation: CASYTEGGYTF.

The chain joins TRBV1 to TRBJ2-3; TRBD1 reflects the table's D call only, with no check against the DNA. TRBV1 is a known pseudogene. CDR3 length: 15 residues. The DNA of the CDR3 is TGCACCAGCAGCCAACAGGGAATCCGCACAGATACGCAGTATTTT. It specifies CTSSQQGIRTDTQYF.

The rearrangement links TRBV25-1 to TRBJ1-2; D gene ambiguous. Between the trimmed V and J ends, which lost 3 bases and 7 bases, there was a span of 18 bases. The CDR3 sequence is 15 residues long. Looked up from germline, CDR1 is MGHDK and CDR2 is SYGVNS. CDR3 in DNA: TGTGCCAGCAGTGATGTTGTGGGAGAGTTTGGTGGCTACACCTTC. As protein: CASSDVVGEFGGYTF.

This chain joins TRBV10-3 and TRBJ2-1; D uncertain. The V end lost 10 bases, the J end lost 7 bases, and 8 bases lay between the germline ends. CDR1 and CDR2 (germline): ENHRY, SYGVKD. The length of the CDR3 is 10 residues. The CDR3 DNA is TGTGCCACCCGCGATAATGAGCAGTTCTTC. Amino acids: CATRDNEQFF.

The chain recombines TRBV6-1 with TRBJ2-7; the match to TRBD1 covers 8 bases. The CDR3 totals 17 residues. CDR1 and CDR2 from the germline V gene are MNHNS and SASEGT. V shed 3 bases and J 4 bases; nucleotides not matched to a gene: 14. The CDR3 spells CASSDGGLRTGMYEQYF. As DNA, the CDR3 is TGTGCCAGCAGTGACGGCGGACTGAGGACAGGGATGTACGAGCAGTACTTC.

V gene TRBV9 combines with J gene TRBJ2-2; 13 nucleotides align to TRBD2. V shed 4 bases and J 7 bases; nucleotides not matched to a gene: 4. The CDR3 extends over 15 amino acids. CDR1 SGDLS and CDR2 YYNGEE come from the germline V gene. In DNA form, the CDR3 reads TGTGCCAGCAGCCTCCGGACTAGCGGGGGCGGGGAGCTGTTTTTT. As protein: CASSLRTSGGGELFF.

The chain is built from TRBV4-3 and TRBJ2-3; D remains unclear. The length of the CDR3 is 14 residues. The V gene lost 0 bases and the J gene lost 0 bases, with 4 bases spanning the gap. Germline CDR1 and CDR2: LGHNA and YSLEER. CDR3 bases: TGCGCCAGCAGCCAAGAGATTAGCACAGATACGCAGTATTTT. Protein: CASSQEISTDTQYF.

Remarks on this clone: Other DNA sequences within the sample encode an identical CDR3. The rearrangement joins TRBV18 to TRBJ1-1; no clear D. This CDR3 spans 13 amino acids. V lost 0 bases and J lost 5, with 7 bases in between. Per the germline V gene, CDR1 is KGHSH and CDR2 is LQKENI. CDR3 in DNA: TGTGCCAGCTCACCACCTGGTGGGACTGAAGCTTTCTTT. Its translation: CASSPPGGTEAFF.

This rearrangement joins TRBV9 to TRBJ2-1; either TRBD1 or TRBD2 may supply D (6 bases each). This CDR3 spans 14 amino acids. The ends were cut back, 3 bases at V and 7 bases at J, with 14 bases in the middle. CDR1 is SGDLS and CDR2 is YYNGEE in the germline V gene. CDR3 protein: CASSALGGPNEQFF. The CDR3 DNA follows: TGTGCCAGCAGCGCCCTGGGGGGCCCGAATGAGCAGTTCTTC.